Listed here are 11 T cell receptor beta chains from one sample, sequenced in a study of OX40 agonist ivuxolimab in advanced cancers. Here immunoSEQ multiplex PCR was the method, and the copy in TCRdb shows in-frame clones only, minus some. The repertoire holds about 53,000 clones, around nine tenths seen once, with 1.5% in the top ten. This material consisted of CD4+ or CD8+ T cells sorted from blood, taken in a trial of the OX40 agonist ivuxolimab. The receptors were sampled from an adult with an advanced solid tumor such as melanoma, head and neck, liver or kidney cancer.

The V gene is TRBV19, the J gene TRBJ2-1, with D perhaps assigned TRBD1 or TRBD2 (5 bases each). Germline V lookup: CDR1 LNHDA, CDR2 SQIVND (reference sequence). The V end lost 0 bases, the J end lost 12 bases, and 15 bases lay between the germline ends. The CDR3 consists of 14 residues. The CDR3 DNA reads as TGTGCCAGTAGTATAGATCGGGGCTCCGGCGGGCAGTTCTTC. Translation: CASSIDRGSGGQFF. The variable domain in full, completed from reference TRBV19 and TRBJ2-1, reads DGGITQSPKYLFRKEGQNVTLSCEQNLNHDAMYWYRQDPGQGLRLIYYSQIVNDFQKGDIAEGYSVSREKKESFPLTVTSAQKNPTAFYLCASSIDRGSGGQFFGPGTRLTVL.

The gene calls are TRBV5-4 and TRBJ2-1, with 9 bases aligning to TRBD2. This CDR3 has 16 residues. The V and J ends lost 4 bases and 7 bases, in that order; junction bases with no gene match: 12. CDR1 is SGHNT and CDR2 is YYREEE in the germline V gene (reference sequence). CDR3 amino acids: CASSPRLAGKKNEQFF. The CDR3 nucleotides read TGTGCCAGCAGCCCCCGCCTAGCGGGGAAGAAGAATGAGCAGTTCTTC.

CDR3 coding DNA: TGTGCCAGTTATACAGGGGCGTCCGGAAACACCATATATTTT. Amino acids: CASYTGASGNTIYF. The chain links TRBV19 to TRBJ1-3; the match to TRBD1 covers 7 bases. Germline V gene sequence: CDR1 LNHDA, CDR2 SQIVND (reference sequence). This CDR3 comprises 14 residues. The ends lost 8 bases at V and 4 bases at J; junction bases unmatched: 8. The whole variable domain, remainder taken from reference TRBV19 and TRBJ1-3, is DGGITQSPKYLFRKEGQNVTLSCEQNLNHDAMYWYRQDPGQGLRLIYYSQIVNDFQKGDIAEGYSVSREKKESFPLTVTSAQKNPTAFYLCASYTGASGNTIYFGEGSWLTVV.

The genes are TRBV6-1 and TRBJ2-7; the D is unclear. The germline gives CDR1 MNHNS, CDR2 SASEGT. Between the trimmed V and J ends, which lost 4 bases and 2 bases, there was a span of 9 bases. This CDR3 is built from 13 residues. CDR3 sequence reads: CASSARITYEQYF. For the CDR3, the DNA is TGTGCCAGCAGTGCGAGGATAACCTACGAGCAGTACTTC.

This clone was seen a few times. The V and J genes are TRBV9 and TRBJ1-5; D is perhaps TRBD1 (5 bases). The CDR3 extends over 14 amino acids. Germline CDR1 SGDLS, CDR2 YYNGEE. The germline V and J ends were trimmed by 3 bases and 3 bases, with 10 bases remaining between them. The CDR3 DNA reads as TGTGCCAGCAGCGGAACAGGAAACAATCAGCCCCAGCATTTT. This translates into CASSGTGNNQPQHF.

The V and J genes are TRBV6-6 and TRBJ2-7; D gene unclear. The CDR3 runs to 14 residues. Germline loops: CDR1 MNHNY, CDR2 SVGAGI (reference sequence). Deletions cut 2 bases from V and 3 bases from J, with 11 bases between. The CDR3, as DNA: TGTGCCAGCAGTTACCGCGGCAGTAACTACGAGCAGTACTTC. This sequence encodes CASSYRGSNYEQYF.

CDR3 sequence: CASSTGPSIHSYEQYF. The CDR3, as DNA: TGTGCCAGCAGCACCGGGCCCTCTATCCACTCCTACGAGCAGTACTTC. The chain links TRBV9 to TRBJ2-7; D unresolved. V dropped 4 bases and J dropped 0 bases, with 17 bases sitting between them. The CDR3 is made up of 16 amino acids. Germline loops: CDR1 SGDLS, CDR2 YYNGEE.

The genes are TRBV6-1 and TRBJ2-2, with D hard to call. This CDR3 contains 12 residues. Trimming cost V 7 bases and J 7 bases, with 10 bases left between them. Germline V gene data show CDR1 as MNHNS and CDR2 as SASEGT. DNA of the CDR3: TGTGCCAGCACCAGCAATCACGGGGAGCTGTTTTTT. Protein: CASTSNHGELFF.

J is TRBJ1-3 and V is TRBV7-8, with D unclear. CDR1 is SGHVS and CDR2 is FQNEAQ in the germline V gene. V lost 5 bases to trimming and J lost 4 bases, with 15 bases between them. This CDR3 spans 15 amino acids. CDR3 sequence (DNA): TGTGCCAGCAGCCCAGCTCCACTCTCCGGAAACACCATATATTTT. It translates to CASSPAPLSGNTIYF.

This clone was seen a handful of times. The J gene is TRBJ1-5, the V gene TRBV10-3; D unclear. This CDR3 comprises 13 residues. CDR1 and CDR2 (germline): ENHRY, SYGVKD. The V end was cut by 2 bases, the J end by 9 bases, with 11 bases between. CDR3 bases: TGTGCCATCAGTGAGGCGGGGTATTCGCCCCAGCATTTT. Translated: CAISEAGYSPQHF.

The CDR3 spells CATSIQGQTTDTQYF. In DNA form, the CDR3 reads TGTGCCACCAGCATACAAGGACAGACTACAGATACGCAGTATTTT. The V and J genes are TRBV15 and TRBJ2-3; a weak D match, TRBD1 (6 bases). The V end was cut by 4 bases, the J end by 3 bases, with 14 bases between. The CDR3 length is 15 residues. The germline CDR1 and CDR2 sequences are LNHNV and YYDKDF (reference sequence).